This T cell receptor beta chain is from a study of T cell repertoires in cytomegalovirus infection. For the study at large: TCR beta signatures that were public indicated CMV infection and matching HLA type.

TCRdb passed the reads through MiXCR, listing each CDR3 protein once. The repertoire holds about 76,000 distinct CDR3 sequences, with around 3.4% as singletons. V shed 6 bases, J shed 5 bases, and the junction held 14 bases outside the gene matches. CDR1 is DFQATT, CDR2 SNEGSKA, per germline (reference sequence). CDR3 length equals 17 residues. This clonotype was recorded many times. The target antigen is unknown. Broader study findings: Frequencies of public TCR beta families were cumulated, and this identified carriers of CMV plus the relevant HLA. Clonotype analysis showed dominance of the ex vivo response by HLA-C-restricted CMV-specific TCR beta clonotypes.

The J gene is TRBJ2-5, the V gene TRBV20-1, with 14 bases identical to TRBD2. This TCR derives from a human donor in good health (CMV status not recorded). Some clones in this sample may be carry-over from other donors' samples. The sample comprised PBMCs. CDR3 nucleotide sequence: TGCAGTGCCTGGGGACTAGCGGGGGATATACGTCTTGAGACCCAGTACTTC. It specifies CSAWGLAGDIRLETQYF.